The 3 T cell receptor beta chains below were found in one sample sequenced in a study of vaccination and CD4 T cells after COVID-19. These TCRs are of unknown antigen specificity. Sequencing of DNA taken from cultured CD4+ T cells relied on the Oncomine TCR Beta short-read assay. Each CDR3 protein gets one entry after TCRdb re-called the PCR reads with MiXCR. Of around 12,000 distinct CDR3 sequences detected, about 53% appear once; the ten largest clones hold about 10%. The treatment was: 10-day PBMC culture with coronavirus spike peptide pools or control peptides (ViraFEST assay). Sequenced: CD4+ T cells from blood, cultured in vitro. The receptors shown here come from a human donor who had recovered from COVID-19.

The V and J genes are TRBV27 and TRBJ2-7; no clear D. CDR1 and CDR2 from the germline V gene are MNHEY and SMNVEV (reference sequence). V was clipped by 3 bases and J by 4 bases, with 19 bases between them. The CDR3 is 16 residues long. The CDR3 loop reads CASSLAVSAKAYEQYF. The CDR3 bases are TGTGCCAGCAGTTTGGCCGTCTCAGCAAAGGCGTACGAGCAGTACTTC.

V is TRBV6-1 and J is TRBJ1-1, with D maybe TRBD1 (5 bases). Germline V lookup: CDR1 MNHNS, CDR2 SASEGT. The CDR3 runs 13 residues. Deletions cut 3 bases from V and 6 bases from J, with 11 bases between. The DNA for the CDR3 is TGTGCCAGCAGTGATTCAGGGTTCGCTGAAGCTTTCTTT. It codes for CASSDSGFAEAFF.

CDR3 sequence (DNA): TGTGCCAGCAGCCCTAACCTAGCGGGAGGGATGGAGACCCAGTACTTC. Protein product: CASSPNLAGGMETQYF. This sequence joins TRBV7-3 and TRBJ2-5; 12 bases are a match to TRBD2. Germline-derived CDR1 and CDR2 are SGHTA and FQGTGA. The CDR3 is 16 residues long. Trimming removed 5 bases from V and 5 bases from J; junction bases left unmatched: 9.